This T cell receptor beta chain was sequenced in a study of PD-1 blockade in classical Hodgkin lymphoma. Study in general: A 3 mg/kg intravenous dose of nivolumab was received by patients every 2 weeks.

Notes on the study in general: Researchers reported that CD4+ TCR diversity, though not CD8+, rose significantly by C4D1.

Concerning this clone itself: Its antigen is unknown.

The ends lost 2 bases at V and 10 bases at J; junction bases unmatched: 9. This CDR3 has 15 residues. CDR1 and CDR2 (germline): SGDLS, YYNGEE. The table came from immunoSEQ multiplex PCR; TCRdb's copy has only in-frame clones and leaves some out. This sample yields roughly 25,000 clones, of which 72% are seen a single time; roughly 27% belongs to the top ten. Indicated time point: cycle 4 day 1 (C4D1), after less than seven weeks of nivolumab. Relapse after autologous stem cell transplantation occurred in every patient, and brentuximab vedotin exposure varied. The input for sequencing was peripheral blood mononuclear cells (PBMCs), taken before the fourth cycle of nivolumab. The clonotype was recovered from a human donor with classical Hodgkin lymphoma. This chain uses TRBV9 with TRBJ1-6; 7 bases fit TRBD1. CDR3 loop: CASSVGQERLSPLHF. In nucleotides, the CDR3 is TGTGCCAGCAGCGTTGGACAGGAAAGGTTATCACCCCTCCACTTT.